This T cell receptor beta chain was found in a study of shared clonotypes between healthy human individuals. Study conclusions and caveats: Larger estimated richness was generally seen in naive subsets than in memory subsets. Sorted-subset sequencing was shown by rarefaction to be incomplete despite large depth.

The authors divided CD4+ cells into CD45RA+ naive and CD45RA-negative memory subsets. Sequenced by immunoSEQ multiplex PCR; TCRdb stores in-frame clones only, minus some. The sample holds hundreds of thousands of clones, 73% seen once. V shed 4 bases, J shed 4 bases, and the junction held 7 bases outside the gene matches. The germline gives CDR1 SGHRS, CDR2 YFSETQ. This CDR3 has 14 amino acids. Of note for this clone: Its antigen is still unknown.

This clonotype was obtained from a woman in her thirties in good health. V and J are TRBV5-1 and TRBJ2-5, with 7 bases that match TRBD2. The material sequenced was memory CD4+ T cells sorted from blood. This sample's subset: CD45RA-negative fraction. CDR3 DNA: TGCGCCAGCAGCAACGATCCGGGGGGAGAGACCCAGTACTTC. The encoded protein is CASSNDPGGETQYF.